A single sample is the source of the 18 T cell receptor beta chains below, sequenced in a study of blood T cells in healthy people across ages. The authors ran a second PCR of roughly 6 to 12 cycles using a sample-barcoded 5' primer and a J-beta primer mix. Each CDR3 protein is one row after TCRdb ran MiXCR on the 5' RACE reads. This sample has about 1.6 million distinct CDR3 sequences, with about 35% found just once. Sequenced: blood. These receptors all stem from a woman aged 25 to 39 in good health.

This clonotype occurred a few times. The chain recombines TRBV7-2 with TRBJ1-2; D possibly corresponds to TRBD1 (5 bases). The CDR3 loop spans 16 amino acids. Trimming shortened V by 5 bases and J by 4 bases, and 20 bases separated the two germline ends. CDR1 is SGHTA and CDR2 is FQGNSA in the germline V gene. DNA for the CDR3: TGTGCCAGCAGCCCGGGGGGAGCAGGGTCGAGCTATGGCTACACCTTC. It yields the protein CASSPGGAGSSYGYTF.

The rearrangement links TRBV3-1 to TRBJ2-7, with D uncertain. The CDR3 loop spans 14 amino acids. Germline V lookup: CDR1 LGHDT, CDR2 YNNKEL (reference sequence). The ends were cut back, 0 bases at V and 2 bases at J, with 8 bases in the middle. This chain's CDR3 is CASSQDWSTYEQYF. The CDR3 coding sequence is TGTGCCAGCAGCCAAGATTGGAGCACCTACGAGCAGTACTTC.

This clonotype showed up just once. A much larger clonotype is one base distant, so this may be a read error. This chain joins TRBV4-1 and TRBJ2-5; D is undetermined. Judging by the DNA end, TRBJ2-1 fits better; the J call may be wrong. Germline V gene sequence: CDR1 MGHRA, CDR2 YSYEKL. This CDR3 has 12 amino acids. In nucleotides, the CDR3 is TGCGCCAGCAGCTATAACCAAGAGACCCAGTTCTTC. The encoded protein is CASSYNQETQFF.

CDR3 loop: CASRTLPAASGRCETQYF. CDR3 nucleotide sequence: TGTGCCAGCCGAACCCTCCCCGCGGCTAGCGGGAGATGTGAGACCCAGTACTTC. This chain uses TRBV25-1 with TRBJ2-5; TRBD2 aligns across 10 bases. Looked up from germline, CDR1 is MGHDK and CDR2 is SYGVNS. V gave up 8 bases and J gave up 5 bases; unmatched junction bases: 20. CDR3 length: 18 residues.

The chain is built from TRBV30 and TRBJ1-1; 7 bases line up with TRBD1. The trim removed 4 bases at V and 6 bases at J, leaving 11 bases unmatched. CDR3 length: 14 amino acids. Germline-derived CDR1 and CDR2 are GTSNPN and SVGIG (reference sequence). The CDR3 DNA reads as TGTGCCTGGACTACCTTAGACAGGGTAGCTGAAGCTTTCTTT. The encoded protein is CAWTTLDRVAEAFF. Variable domain in full (rest from reference TRBV30 and TRBJ1-1): SQTIHQWPATLVQPVGSPLSLECTVEGTSNPNLYWYRQAAGRGLQLLFYSVGIGQISSEVPQNLSASRPQDRQFILSSKKLLLSDSGFYLCAWTTLDRVAEAFFGQGTRLTVV.

This rearrangement joins TRBV7-2 to TRBJ1-4; 9 bases are a match to TRBD1. Germline CDR1 SGHTA, CDR2 FQGNSA. V dropped 1 base and J dropped 6; count of bases not matched to a gene: 3. This CDR3 is built from 15 residues. The CDR3 coding sequence is TGTGCCAGCAGCTTAGAGGGACAGGGATATGAAAAACTGTTTTTT. Translation: CASSLEGQGYEKLFF.

This clonotype was observed at least ten times. The V gene is TRBV29-1, the J gene TRBJ2-3; no clear D. Germline V gene lookup returns CDR1 SQVTM and CDR2 ANQGSEA. Trimming removed 6 bases from V and 6 bases from J, with 1 base in between. This CDR3 comprises 8 residues. CDR3 DNA: TGCAGCGTGGATACGCAGTATTTT. Encoded protein: CSVDTQYF.

This chain connects TRBV20-1 to TRBJ1-5; the D is unclear. The ends were cut back, 3 bases at V and 6 bases at J, with 9 bases in the middle. The CDR3 is 12 amino acids. From germline, CDR1 is DFQATT and CDR2 SNEGSKA (reference sequence). The CDR3 nucleotides read TGCAGTGCTAGTCCGGGTGGTCAGCCCCAGCATTTT. Residues: CSASPGGQPQHF.

This sequence joins TRBV10-3 and TRBJ2-1; D may be TRBD2 (6 bases). The length of the CDR3 is 13 residues. The V end was cut by 11 bases, the J end by 5 bases, with 16 bases between. Germline CDR1 reads ENHRY; CDR2 reads SYGVKD. The CDR3 sequence is CAASRGNDNEQFF. The CDR3 coding sequence is TGTGCCGCCTCTCGGGGGAACGACAATGAGCAGTTCTTC.

The chain uses TRBV6-2 or TRBV6-3 and TRBJ2-5; 10 bases map to TRBD2. The V segment lost 6 bases and the J segment 1 base; nucleotides outside the gene matches: 5. The V gene's germline CDR1 is MNHEY and CDR2 SVGEGT. The CDR3 has 15 amino acids. The CDR3 sequence is CASSAGLAVQETQYF. The DNA of the CDR3 is TGTGCCAGCAGCGCAGGACTAGCGGTCCAAGAGACCCAGTACTTC.

The rearrangement links TRBV3-1 to TRBJ2-2; 7 positions agree with TRBD2. CDR1 is LGHDT and CDR2 is YNNKEL in the germline V gene (reference sequence). The CDR3 length is 16 residues. The ends lost 1 base at V and 0 bases at J; junction bases unmatched: 2. Written as DNA, the CDR3 is TGTGCCAGCAGCCAAGTAAGCGGGACGAACACCGGGGAGCTGTTTTTT. Translating it yields CASSQVSGTNTGELFF.

This chain joins TRBV6-2 or TRBV6-3 and TRBJ1-5; no firm D call. This CDR3 comprises 14 residues. From germline, CDR1 is MNHEY and CDR2 SVGEGT. V was shortened by 8 bases and J by 0 bases, with 11 bases between the two germline ends. In nucleotides, the CDR3 is TGTGCCAGCGACCCAGTATATAGCAATCAGCCCCAGCATTTT. Protein product: CASDPVYSNQPQHF.

The count of this clonotype is one. The rearrangement links TRBV20-1 to TRBJ2-3; 8 nucleotides match TRBD2. V trimming: 4 bases; J trimming: 5 bases; junction bases outside the gene matches: 8. Germline CDR1 reads DFQATT; CDR2 reads SNEGSKA (reference sequence). This CDR3 comprises 14 residues. The CDR3 here is CSAKTGGVGDTQYF. Here the CDR3 DNA reads TGCAGTGCTAAGACCGGGGGGGTGGGAGATACGCAGTATTTT.

The chain is built from TRBV10-3 and TRBJ1-2, with 7 bases identical to TRBD1. Unmatched junction bases numbered 13, after V lost 6 bases and J lost 6 bases. This CDR3 comprises 15 residues. The germline gives CDR1 ENHRY, CDR2 SYGVKD. CDR3 loop: CAIREPGQIGDGYTF. The CDR3 nucleotides read TGTGCCATCAGAGAGCCGGGACAGATTGGCGATGGCTACACCTTC.

This clonotype turned up a few times. The chain joins TRBV29-1 to TRBJ1-1; D is ambiguous. Germline lookup yields CDR1 SQVTM and CDR2 ANQGSEA. The V end was cut by 5 bases, the J end by 3 bases, with 7 bases between. This CDR3 has 11 residues. The CDR3 reads CSVIYDTEAFF. The CDR3 DNA is TGCAGCGTTATATATGACACTGAAGCTTTCTTT.

CDR3 protein: CASSSDRQNTEAFF. For the CDR3, the DNA is TGTGCCAGCAGCTCCGACAGGCAGAACACTGAAGCTTTCTTT. V and J are TRBV7-9 and TRBJ1-1, with TRBD1 as a possible D gene (6 bases). This CDR3 has 14 amino acids. Deletions cut 4 bases from V and 1 base from J, with 10 bases between. The V gene's germline CDR1 is SEHNR and CDR2 FQNEAQ (reference sequence).

This chain connects TRBV11-2 to TRBJ1-2; 7 bases are shared with TRBD1. There are 16 residues in the CDR3. Trimming cost V 3 bases and J 3 bases; bases outside gene matches: 10. Germline values: CDR1 SGHAT, CDR2 FQNNGV. The CDR3: CASSFWAPGTDYGYTF. The CDR3 DNA sequence: TGTGCCAGCAGCTTTTGGGCCCCCGGGACAGACTATGGCTACACCTTC.

This clonotype was observed a handful of times. The chain is built from TRBV27 and TRBJ2-3; D gene unclear. The CDR3 runs 12 residues. The ends were cut back, 4 bases at V and 6 bases at J, with 8 bases in the middle. Germline V gene data show CDR1 as MNHEY and CDR2 as SMNVEV (reference sequence). The CDR3 protein is CASSSFRDTQYF. CDR3 nucleotide sequence: TGTGCCAGCAGTTCCTTTAGGGATACGCAGTATTTT.